This TCR beta chain was recorded in a study of T cell repertoires in cytomegalovirus infection. About the study: Newly reported HLA-C-restricted and thoroughly characterized HLA-B-restricted CMV epitopes were employed. Evidence of both CMV infection and a matching HLA type came from public TCR beta signatures.

Note on this clonotype: Its matching antigen is unknown.

TCRdb redid the calling of the reads with MiXCR, one entry per CDR3 protein. The sample lists about 830,000 distinct CDR3 sequences, 32% seen once, with under 15% in the top ten. V dropped 4 bases and J dropped 2 bases, with 24 bases sitting between them. CDR1 is KGHDR, CDR2 SFDVKD, per germline. The CDR3 runs 19 residues. This chain uses TRBV24-1 with TRBJ2-3; D gene unclear. The sequence came from a human donor in good health (CMV status not recorded). Some clones in this sample may be carry-over from other donors' samples. The sample was cultured CD8+ T cells from PBMCs, taken from culture after CMV antigen stimulation. CDR3 nucleotides: TGTGCCACCAGTGACTTCAACACCGGGTCCATGGACCACACAGATACGCAGTATTTT. The encoded protein is CATSDFNTGSMDHTDTQYF.